Here is one T cell receptor beta chain with its context. Antigen unknown. The data belong to a study of cytomegalovirus exposure and HLA in healthy donors. General study points: Most TCR sequences showed up rarely, but some public TCRs showed up in many donors.

Libraries were prepared by immunoSEQ multiplex PCR; TCRdb keeps only in-frame clonotypes and omits some of them. This sample yields about 360,000 clones, of which 80% to 90% are seen a single time; roughly 0.83% belongs to the top ten. The CDR3 is 17 residues long. Germline V gene sequence: CDR1 SGHNT, CDR2 YYREEE (reference sequence). Trimming cost V 5 bases and J 0 bases, with 15 bases left between them. This sequence joins TRBV5-4 and TRBJ2-6; D might be TRBD2 (5 bases). Sequenced material: PBMCs. The sequence derives from a woman aged 18-29 years in good health and CMV-seronegative. As DNA, the CDR3 is TGTGCCAGCAGTCCTCCTCCCCGGGGCTCTGGGGCCAACGTCCTGACTTTC. Translated: CASSPPPRGSGANVLTF.